This record concerns one T cell receptor (beta chain) sequence. The target antigen is unknown. This specimen belongs to a study of a mutant IDH1 vaccine in newly diagnosed glioma. The overall study: Administration of eight vaccinations to patients took place in weeks 1, 3, 5, 7, 11, 15, 19, 23.

Regarding time point: week 23, last vaccination. Alongside topical imiquimod, each dose of vaccine comprised 300 ug of mutant IDH1 20-mer peptide. The table came from immunoSEQ multiplex PCR; TCRdb's copy has only in-frame clones and leaves some out. The data contain 65,000 or so clones, approximately 85% of them singletons. Germline values: CDR1 LNHDA, CDR2 SQIVND (reference sequence). V gave up 4 bases and J gave up 2 bases, with 8 bases separating them. CDR3 length: 13 residues. V is TRBV19 and J is TRBJ2-5, with D tentatively TRBD1 (5 bases). The sample consisted of PBMCs, taken from a glioma patient whose treatment included an IDH1 peptide vaccine. The clonotype was recovered from a man aged 30 to 45 with glioma. DNA of the CDR3: TGTGCCAGTAGTAGACAGATTCAAGAGACCCAGTACTTC. Protein: CASSRQIQETQYF.